The rows below give T cell receptor beta chains drawn from one sample of a study of cytomegalovirus exposure and HLA in healthy donors. Here immunoSEQ multiplex PCR was the method, and the copy in TCRdb shows in-frame clones only, minus some. The data show around 150,000 clones, with 65% to 80% seen just once and approximately 3% held by the top ten. Material: PBMCs. These receptors originate from a male donor in good health and CMV-seronegative. Each CDR3 is given with its conserved first and last residue. Fields, in order: D gene, clone size, J gene, V gene, CDR3 DNA, CDR3 protein. A D gene is named only where the DNA matches it firmly. Size is omitted from some rows. Given values are once, few, many or a class for expanded clones.

>TRBD2|once|TRBJ2-5|TRBV6-5
TGTGCCAGCTTTAGCGGGGGGCAAGAGACCCAGTACTTC
CASFSGGQETQYF
>-|-|TRBJ2-1|TRBV7-2
TGTGCCAGCAGCGCCTACTTAAATGAGCAGTTCTTC
CASSAYLNEQFF
>-|-|TRBJ1-1|TRBV5-4
TGTGCCAGCAGCTTGACGGGGTACACTGAAGCTTTCTTT
CASSLTGYTEAFF
>-|once|TRBJ2-1|TRBV6-1
TGTGCCATCCGAAAAGGACAGGGAGGGATTAAGCAGTTCTTC
CAIRKGQGGIKQFF
>TRBD1|-|TRBJ1-4|TRBV19
TGTGCCAGTAGTATTGTTGGACAGGGTGGAGAAAAACTGTTTTTT
CASSIVGQGGEKLFF
>TRBD1|-|TRBJ2-2|TRBV28
TGTGCCAGCAGTCCAGGGACAGGGACCGGGGAGCTGTTTTTT
CASSPGTGTGELFF
>-|-|TRBJ2-7|TRBV5-6
TGTGCCAGCAGCTCGAACAGATTCTACGAGCAGTACTTC
CASSSNRFYEQYF
>TRBD2|-|TRBJ2-5|TRBV30
TGTGCCTGGAGTGTAAAGCGGGGGGGCCAAGAGACCCAGTACTTC
CAWSVKRGGQETQYF
>-|-|TRBJ2-7|TRBV9
TGTGCCAGCAGCGTAGAGGGGGAAAACTCCTACGAGCAGTACTTC
CASSVEGENSYEQYF
>TRBD2|-|TRBJ2-5|TRBV6-1
TGTGCCAGCAGTGAGGAGCGGGGTGGGACCCAGTACTTC
CASSEERGGTQYF
>-|-|TRBJ1-4|TRBV15
TGTGCCACCAGCAGAGATCTCGGGACTAATGAAAAACTGTTTTTT
CATSRDLGTNEKLFF
>TRBD1|-|TRBJ2-7|TRBV9
TGTGCCAGCAGCGTAACCGGGACAGGGGTCGAGCAGTACTTC
CASSVTGTGVEQYF
>TRBD1|once|TRBJ2-7|TRBV28
TGTGCCAGCAGTACGGCAGGACAGGGCATGTACGAGCAGTACTTC
CASSTAGQGMYEQYF
>-|-|TRBJ2-7|TRBV6-5
TGTGCCAGCAGTTATGGAGCGGGCCACTACGAGCAGTACTTC
CASSYGAGHYEQYF
>-|-|TRBJ2-7|TRBV9
TGTGCCAGCAGCGTGACGACAGTACCCTACGAGCAGTACTTC
CASSVTTVPYEQYF
>-|few|TRBJ1-5|TRBV19
TGTGCCAGTAGAACCACAGGATTTAATCAGCCCCAGCATTTT
CASRTTGFNQPQHF
>TRBD2|-|TRBJ2-2|TRBV27
TGTGCCAGCAGTCCATGGCGGGGACTAGCGGGAGTGGGCACCGGGGAGCTGTTTTTT
CASSPWRGLAGVGTGELFF
>TRBD2|once|TRBJ2-3|TRBV7-9
TGTGCCAGCAGCTCACCGGGGGCGACGGGAGGGCCGGAGGATACGCAGTATTTT
CASSSPGATGGPEDTQYF
>TRBD2|-|TRBJ2-7|TRBV18
TGTGCCAGCTCCCCCGGGACTAGCGTAAACGAGCAGTACTTC
CASSPGTSVNEQYF
>-|-|TRBJ1-6|TRBV18
TGTGCCAGCTCACCCGGCGGGGTAGGACCACCCCTCCACTTT
CASSPGGVGPPLHF
>-|few|TRBJ2-3|TRBV28
TGTGCCAGCAGTCCCTTGACGGGAGTGAGCACAGATACGCAGTATTTT
CASSPLTGVSTDTQYF
>-|-|TRBJ1-3|TRBV7-9
TGTGCCAGCAGCCCCCTAGCCCCGGGGGGCGAGGGAAACACCATATATTTT
CASSPLAPGGEGNTIYF
>TRBD1|few|TRBJ1-1|TRBV10-1
TGCGCCAGCAGTGAGACCCCGTTCACAGGGGCGGGGGGAGACACTGAAGCTTTCTTT
CASSETPFTGAGGDTEAFF
>TRBD1|-|TRBJ1-2|TRBV19
TGTGCCAGTAGTGGCGGGACAGCACTCAATCTTGTGTCGGGCTACACCTTC
CASSGGTALNLVSGYTF
>-|-|TRBJ2-7|TRBV27
TGTGCCAGCAGTTTGAGGGAAGGAAACGAGCAGTACTTC
CASSLREGNEQYF
>-|-|TRBJ1-5|TRBV18
TGTGCCAGCTCACCAGGCGAGAGGACATCCTATCAGCCCCAGCATTTT
CASSPGERTSYQPQHF
>-|-|TRBJ2-5|TRBV2
TGTGCCAGCAGGCCAGACCAAGAGACCCAGTACTTC
CASRPDQETQYF
>-|-|TRBJ2-3|TRBV6-4
TGTGCCAGCAGTGACCCCCCTGGGAGAATAGATACGCAGTATTTT
CASSDPPGRIDTQYF
>TRBD2|-|TRBJ2-5|TRBV13
TGTGCCAGCAGTCCTGACAGCGGGAAGACCCAGTACTTC
CASSPDSGKTQYF
>-|-|TRBJ1-2|TRBV5-1
TGCGCCAGCAGCTTGGCGTCAGGCCTACTCTATGGCTACACCTTC
CASSLASGLLYGYTF
>-|-|TRBJ1-1|TRBV5-1
TGCGCCAGCAGCTTTCAGACACTGAACACTGAAGCTTTCTTT
CASSFQTLNTEAFF
>TRBD1|-|TRBJ1-2|TRBV7-2
TGTGCCAGCAGCTTAGCGCAGGGGGCGAAGTACTATGGCTACACCTTC
CASSLAQGAKYYGYTF
>-|-|TRBJ1-5|TRBV6-1
TGTGCCAGCAGCCCCAGGGTAACGTCGGGTCAGCCCCAGCATTTT
CASSPRVTSGQPQHF
>TRBD1|-|TRBJ2-7|TRBV6-5
TGTGCCAGCAGCCGCCGACAGGGCGAGCAGTACTTC
CASSRRQGEQYF
>TRBD1|once|TRBJ1-2|TRBV28
TGTGCCAGCAGTGCGGGACAGGGGGTAGCTAACTATGGCTACACCTTC
CASSAGQGVANYGYTF
>-|-|TRBJ1-2|TRBV2
TGTGCCAGCAGTTACAGGGCGCTCGGCTACACCTTC
CASSYRALGYTF
>-|once|TRBJ1-1|TRBV2
TGTGCCAGCACCCTGGGGGGGAACACTGAAGCTTTCTTT
CASTLGGNTEAFF
>-|-|TRBJ2-1|TRBV12-1
TGTGCCAGCAGCTTAAGACAAGAGAGGAGGCCGATGAGCTCCTACAATGAGCAGTTCTTC
CASSLRQERRPMSSYNEQFF
>-|-|TRBJ2-7|TRBV7-2
TGTGCCAGCAGCTTTGGCGGACAGAACTACGAGCAGTACTTC
CASSFGGQNYEQYF
>-|-|TRBJ2-5|TRBV28
TGTGCCAGCAGTTTGGACACGAAAGAGACCCAGTACTTC
CASSLDTKETQYF
>-|-|TRBJ2-7|TRBV6-1
TGTGCCAGCAGTGAGTCGAGCTACGAGCAGTACTTC
CASSESSYEQYF
>-|few|TRBJ1-1|TRBV2
TGTGCCAGCAGCCTGCGGATGAACACTGAAGCTTTCTTT
CASSLRMNTEAFF
>-|-|TRBJ2-7|TRBV28
TGTGCCAGCAGTTTCCCGGGAGAAAACGGCTACGAGCAGTACTTC
CASSFPGENGYEQYF
>TRBD1|few|TRBJ2-6|TRBV7-2
TGTGCCAGCAGCCCCGGGACAGTTCTGACTTTC
CASSPGTVLTF
>TRBD2|-|TRBJ2-7|TRBV5-6
TGTGCCAGCAGTCGCGGACTAGCGGATGCCTACGGGCAGTACTTC
CASSRGLADAYGQYF